The clone carrying this TCR beta chain turned up a few times. Its antigen is still unknown. This entry belongs to a study of regulatory T cells in long-lasting Graves disease. Looking at the study overall: The study counted Graves' disease as persistent given over 5 years of antithyroid drugs and positive TSH receptor antibodies. Study-wide results and caveats: The persistent group shared 2,500 to 3,000 public clonotypes, more than the approximately 890 shared by new patients.

Both iRepertoire HTBI primers and Arm-PCR of CDR3 regions were used to build the TCR beta libraries. MiXCR, applied by TCRdb to the multiplex PCR reads, yields one record per CDR3 protein. This table has roughly 500,000 distinct CDR3 sequences, about 20% appearing once. The time point denotes: persistent/refractory GD, antithyroid drugs over 5 years with positive TRAb. The TCR library was prepared using RNA isolated from PBMCs. This CDR3 is 17 amino acids long. Trimming took 4 bases from V and 0 from J, leaving 19 bases between them. The V gene's germline CDR1 is SGHRS and CDR2 YFSETQ. The source material was peripheral blood mononuclear cells (PBMCs), sampled when the disease was refractory, from a patient treated with antithyroid drugs. V usage is TRBV5-1 and J usage is TRBJ1-1; D is possibly TRBD1 (5 bases). The receptor was derived from a female donor with Graves disease. The CDR3 DNA follows: TGCGCCAGCAGCCCGGGGGGAGCCGGGACGGTGAACACTGAAGCTTTCTTT. As protein: CASSPGGAGTVNTEAFF. Complete variable domain (other parts from reference TRBV5-1 and TRBJ1-1): KAGVTQTPRYLIKTRGQQVTLSCSPISGHRSVSWYQQTPGQGLQFLFEYFSETQRNKGNFPGRFSGRQFSNSRSEMNVSTLELGDSALYLCASSPGGAGTVNTEAFFGQGTRLTVV.